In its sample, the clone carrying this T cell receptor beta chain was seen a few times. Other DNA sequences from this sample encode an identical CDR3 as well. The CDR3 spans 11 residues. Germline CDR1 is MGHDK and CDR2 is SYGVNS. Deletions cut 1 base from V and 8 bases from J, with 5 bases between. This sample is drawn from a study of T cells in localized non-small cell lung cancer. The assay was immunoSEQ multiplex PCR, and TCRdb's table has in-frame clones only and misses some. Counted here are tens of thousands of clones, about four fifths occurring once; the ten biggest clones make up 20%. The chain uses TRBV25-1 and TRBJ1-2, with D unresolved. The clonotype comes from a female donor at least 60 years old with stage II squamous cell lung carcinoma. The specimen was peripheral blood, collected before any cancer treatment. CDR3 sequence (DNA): TGTGCCAGCAGTGAATCTCGCGGCTACACCTTC. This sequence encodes CASSESRGYTF.